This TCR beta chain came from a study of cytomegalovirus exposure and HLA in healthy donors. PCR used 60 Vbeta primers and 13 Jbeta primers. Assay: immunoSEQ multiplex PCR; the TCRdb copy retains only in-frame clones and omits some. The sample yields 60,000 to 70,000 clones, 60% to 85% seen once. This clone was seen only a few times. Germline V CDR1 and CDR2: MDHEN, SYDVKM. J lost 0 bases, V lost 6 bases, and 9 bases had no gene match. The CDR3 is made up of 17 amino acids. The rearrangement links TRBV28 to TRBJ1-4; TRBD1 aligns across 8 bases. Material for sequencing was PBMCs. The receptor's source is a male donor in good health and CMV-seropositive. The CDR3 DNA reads TGTGCCAGCAGAAAACGACAGGGGTCTGCAACTAATGAAAAACTGTTTTTT. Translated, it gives CASRKRQGSATNEKLFF.